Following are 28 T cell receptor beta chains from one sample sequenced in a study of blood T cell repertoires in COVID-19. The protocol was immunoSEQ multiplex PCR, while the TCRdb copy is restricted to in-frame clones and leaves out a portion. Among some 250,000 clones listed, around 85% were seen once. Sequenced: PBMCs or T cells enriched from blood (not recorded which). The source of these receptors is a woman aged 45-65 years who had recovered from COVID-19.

The CDR3 spells CASSERAAQETQYF. The CDR3 nucleotides are TGTGCCAGCAGCGAGAGGGCAGCCCAAGAGACCCAGTACTTC. V and J are TRBV7-9 and TRBJ2-5, with a weak D call TRBD2 (5 bases). Germline V gives CDR1 SEHNR, CDR2 FQNEAQ (reference sequence). The CDR3 has 14 residues. V dropped 5 bases and J dropped 1 base, with 11 bases sitting between them.

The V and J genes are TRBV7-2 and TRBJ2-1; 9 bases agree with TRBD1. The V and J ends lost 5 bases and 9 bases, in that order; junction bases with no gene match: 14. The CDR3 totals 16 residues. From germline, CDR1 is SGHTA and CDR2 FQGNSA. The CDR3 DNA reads TGTGCCAGCAGCCTGGCTCGGGACAGGGTGAATGGTGAGCAGTTCTTC. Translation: CASSLARDRVNGEQFF.

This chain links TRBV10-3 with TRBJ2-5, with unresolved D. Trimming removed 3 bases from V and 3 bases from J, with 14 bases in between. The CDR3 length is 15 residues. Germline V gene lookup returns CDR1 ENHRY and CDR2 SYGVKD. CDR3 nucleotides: TGTGCCATCAGTGATTGGGCAACAACGGAAGAGACCCAGTACTTC. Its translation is CAISDWATTEETQYF.

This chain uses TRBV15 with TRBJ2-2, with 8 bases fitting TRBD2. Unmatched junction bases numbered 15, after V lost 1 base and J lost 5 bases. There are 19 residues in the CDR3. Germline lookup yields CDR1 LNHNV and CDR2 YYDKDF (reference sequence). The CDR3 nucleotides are TGTGCCACCAGCAGAGGGGCCCGGGGGGGATCTGTGAAGACCGGGGAGCTGTTTTTT. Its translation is CATSRGARGGSVKTGELFF. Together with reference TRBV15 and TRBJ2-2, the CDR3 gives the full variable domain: DAMVIQNPRYQVTQFGKPVTLSCSQTLNHNVMYWYQQKSSQAPKLLFHYYDKDFNNEADTPDNFQSRRPNTSFCFLDIRSPGLGDTAMYLCATSRGARGGSVKTGELFFGEGSRLTVL.

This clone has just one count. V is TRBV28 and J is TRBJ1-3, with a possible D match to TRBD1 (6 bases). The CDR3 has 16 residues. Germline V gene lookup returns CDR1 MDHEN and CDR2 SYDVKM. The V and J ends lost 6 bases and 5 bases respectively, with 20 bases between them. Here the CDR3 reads CASRDPTGTNRNTIYF. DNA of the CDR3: TGTGCCAGCAGGGACCCCACAGGGACTAATAGAAACACCATATATTTT. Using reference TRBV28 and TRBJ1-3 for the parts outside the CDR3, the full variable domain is DVKVTQSSRYLVKRTGEKVFLECVQDMDHENMFWYRQDPGLGLRLIYFSYDVKMKEKGDIPEGYSVSREKKERFSLILESASTNQTSMYLCASRDPTGTNRNTIYFGEGSWLTVV.

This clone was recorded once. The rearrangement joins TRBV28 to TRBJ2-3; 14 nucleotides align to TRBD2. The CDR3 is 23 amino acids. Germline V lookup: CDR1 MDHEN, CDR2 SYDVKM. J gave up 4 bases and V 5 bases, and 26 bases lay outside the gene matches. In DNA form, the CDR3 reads TGTGCCAGCAGTACACTGAGACTAGCGGGAGGGCCAGATTCCACTTTGTTTGCAGATACGCAGTATTTT. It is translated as CASSTLRLAGGPDSTLFADTQYF.

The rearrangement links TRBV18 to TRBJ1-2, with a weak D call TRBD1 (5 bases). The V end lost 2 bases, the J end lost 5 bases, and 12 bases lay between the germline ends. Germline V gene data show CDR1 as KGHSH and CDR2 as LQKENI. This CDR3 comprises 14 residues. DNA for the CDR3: TGTGCCAGCTCACCAGATGTCTCAGGGTATGGCTACACCTTC. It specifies CASSPDVSGYGYTF.

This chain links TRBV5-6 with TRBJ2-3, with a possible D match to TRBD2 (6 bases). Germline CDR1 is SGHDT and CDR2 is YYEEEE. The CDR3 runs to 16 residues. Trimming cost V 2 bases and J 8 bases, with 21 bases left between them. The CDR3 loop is CASSFFDAGKGATQYF. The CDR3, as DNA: TGTGCCAGCAGCTTTTTCGACGCGGGAAAGGGTGCTACGCAGTATTTT.

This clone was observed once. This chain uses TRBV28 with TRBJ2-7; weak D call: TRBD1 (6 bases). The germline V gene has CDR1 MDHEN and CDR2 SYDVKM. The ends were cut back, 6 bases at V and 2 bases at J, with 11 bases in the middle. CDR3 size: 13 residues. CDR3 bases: TGTGCCAGCAGGGAGGACAGTACCTACGAGCAGTACTTC. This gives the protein CASREDSTYEQYF.

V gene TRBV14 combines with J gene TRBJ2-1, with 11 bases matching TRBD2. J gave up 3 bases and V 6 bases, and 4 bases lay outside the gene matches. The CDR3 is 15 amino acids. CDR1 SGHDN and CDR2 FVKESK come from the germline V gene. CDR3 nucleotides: TGTGCCAGCAGTCCCGGGACTAGCGGCTACAATGAGCAGTTCTTC. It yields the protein CASSPGTSGYNEQFF. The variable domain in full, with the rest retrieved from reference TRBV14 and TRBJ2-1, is EAGVTQFPSHSVIEKGQTVTLRCDPISGHDNLYWYRRVMGKEIKFLLHFVKESKQDESGMPNNRFLAERTGGTYSTLKVQPAELEDSGVYFCASSPGTSGYNEQFFGPGTRLTVL.

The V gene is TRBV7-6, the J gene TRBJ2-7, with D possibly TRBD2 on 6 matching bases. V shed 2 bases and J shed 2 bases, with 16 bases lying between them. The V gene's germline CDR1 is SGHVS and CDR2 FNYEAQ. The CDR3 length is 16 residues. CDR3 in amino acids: CASSLYSGTSPYEQYF. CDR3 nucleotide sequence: TGTGCCAGCAGCTTATATTCGGGGACTTCACCCTACGAGCAGTACTTC. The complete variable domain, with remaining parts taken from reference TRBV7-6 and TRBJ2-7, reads GAGVSQSPRYKVTKRGQDVALRCDPISGHVSLYWYRQALGQGPEFLTYFNYEAQQDKSGLPNDRFSAERPEGSISTLTIQRTEQRDSAMYRCASSLYSGTSPYEQYFGPGTRLTVT.

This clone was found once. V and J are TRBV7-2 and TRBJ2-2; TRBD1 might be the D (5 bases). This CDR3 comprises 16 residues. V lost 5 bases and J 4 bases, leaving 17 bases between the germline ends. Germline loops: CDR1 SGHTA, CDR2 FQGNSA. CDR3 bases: TGTGCCAGCAGCCACCAGGGTAGGGCGCCCACCGGGGAGCTGTTTTTT. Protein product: CASSHQGRAPTGELFF.

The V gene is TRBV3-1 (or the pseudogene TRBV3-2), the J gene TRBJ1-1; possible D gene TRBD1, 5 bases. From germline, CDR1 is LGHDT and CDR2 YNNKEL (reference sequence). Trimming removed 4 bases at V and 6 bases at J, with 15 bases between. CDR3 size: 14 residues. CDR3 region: CASSRGEGFSEAFF. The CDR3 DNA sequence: TGTGCCAGCAGCCGAGGGGAGGGGTTCTCTGAAGCTTTCTTT.

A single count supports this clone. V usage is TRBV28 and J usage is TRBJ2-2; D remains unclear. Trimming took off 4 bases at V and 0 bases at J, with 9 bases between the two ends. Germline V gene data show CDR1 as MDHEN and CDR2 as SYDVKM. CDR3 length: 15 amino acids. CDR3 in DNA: TGTGCCAGCAGTTCGCGGCTTGCGAACACCGGGGAGCTGTTTTTT. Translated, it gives CASSSRLANTGELFF.

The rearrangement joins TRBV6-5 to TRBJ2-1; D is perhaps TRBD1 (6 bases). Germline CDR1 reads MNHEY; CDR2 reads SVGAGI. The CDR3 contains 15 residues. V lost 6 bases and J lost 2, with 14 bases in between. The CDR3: CASRQGTTPYNEQFF. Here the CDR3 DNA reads TGTGCCAGCAGACAGGGAACTACCCCCTACAATGAGCAGTTCTTC.

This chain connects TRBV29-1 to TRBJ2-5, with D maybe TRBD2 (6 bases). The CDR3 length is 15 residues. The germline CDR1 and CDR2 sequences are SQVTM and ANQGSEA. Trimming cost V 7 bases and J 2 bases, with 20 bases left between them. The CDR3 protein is CSAHSPRRGQETQYF. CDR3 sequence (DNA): TGCAGCGCGCATTCGCCTCGCCGGGGGCAAGAGACCCAGTACTTC. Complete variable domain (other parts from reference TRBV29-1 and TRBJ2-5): SAVISQKPSRDICQRGTSLTIQCQVDSQVTMMFWYRQQPGQSLTLIATANQGSEATYESGFVIDKFPISRPNLTFSTLTVSNMSPEDSSIYLCSAHSPRRGQETQYFGPGTRLLVL.

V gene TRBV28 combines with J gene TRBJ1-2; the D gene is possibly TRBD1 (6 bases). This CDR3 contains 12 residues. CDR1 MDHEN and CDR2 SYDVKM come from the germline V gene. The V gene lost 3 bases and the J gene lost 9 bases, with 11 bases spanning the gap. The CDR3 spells CASSLDDRRYTF. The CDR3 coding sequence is TGTGCCAGCAGTTTGGATGACAGGCGCTACACCTTC.

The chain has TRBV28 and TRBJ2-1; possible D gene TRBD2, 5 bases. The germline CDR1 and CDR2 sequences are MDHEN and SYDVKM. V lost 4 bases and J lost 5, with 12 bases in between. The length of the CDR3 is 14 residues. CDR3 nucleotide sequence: TGTGCCAGCAGTTCCCCCGGGGTAAACAATGAGCAGTTCTTC. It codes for CASSSPGVNNEQFF.

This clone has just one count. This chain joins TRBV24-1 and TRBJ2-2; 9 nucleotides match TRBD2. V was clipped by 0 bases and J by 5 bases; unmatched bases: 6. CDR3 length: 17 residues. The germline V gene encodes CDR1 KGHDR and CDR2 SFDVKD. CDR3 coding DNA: TGTGCCACCAGTGATTTGGGCGGGAGGGCCGATACCGGGGAGCTGTTTTTT. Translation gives CATSDLGGRADTGELFF.

CDR3 coding DNA: TGTGCCAGCAGCCAAGGGCTGAGACAGGGGTCCTATGGCTACACCTTC. This gives the protein CASSQGLRQGSYGYTF. V and J are TRBV14 and TRBJ1-2; 8 bases agree with TRBD1. After removal of 1 base from V and 4 bases from J, the junction contained 8 bases not matched to a gene. CDR3 length: 16 residues. Germline V gives CDR1 SGHDN, CDR2 FVKESK.

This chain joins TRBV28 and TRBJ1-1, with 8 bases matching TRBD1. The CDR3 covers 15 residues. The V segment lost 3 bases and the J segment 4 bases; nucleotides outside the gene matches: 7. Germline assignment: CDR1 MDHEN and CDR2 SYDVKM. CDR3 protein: CASSLGGQAPTEAFF. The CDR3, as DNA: TGTGCCAGCAGTTTGGGGGGACAGGCGCCCACTGAAGCTTTCTTT.

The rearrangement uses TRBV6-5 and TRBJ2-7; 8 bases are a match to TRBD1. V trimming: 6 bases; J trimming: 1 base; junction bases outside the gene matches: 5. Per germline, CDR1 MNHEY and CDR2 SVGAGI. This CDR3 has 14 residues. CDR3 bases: TGTGCCAGCAGCAGACAGGGGAGGTCCTACGAGCAGTACTTC. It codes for CASSRQGRSYEQYF.

The CDR3 reads CAWSAGLGGYTF. For the CDR3, the DNA is TGTGCCTGGAGTGCAGGGTTGGGTGGCTACACCTTC. V usage is TRBV30 and J usage is TRBJ1-2; a possible D gene is TRBD1 (5 bases). Germline V gene lookup returns CDR1 GTSNPN and CDR2 SVGIG (reference sequence). The length of the CDR3 is 12 residues. The ends were cut back, 1 base at V and 7 bases at J, with 10 bases in the middle.

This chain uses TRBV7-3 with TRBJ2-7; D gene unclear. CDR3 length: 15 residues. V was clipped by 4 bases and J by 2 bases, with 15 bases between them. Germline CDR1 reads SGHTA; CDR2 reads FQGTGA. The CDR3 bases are TGTGCCAGCAGCTCCGCCTCCGACTCAACCTACGAGCAGTACTTC. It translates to CASSSASDSTYEQYF. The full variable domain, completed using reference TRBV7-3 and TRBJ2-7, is GAGVSQTPSNKVTEKGKYVELRCDPISGHTALYWYRQSLGQGPEFLIYFQGTGAADDSGLPNDRFFAVRPEGSVSTLKIQRTERGDSAVYLCASSSASDSTYEQYFGPGTRLTVT.

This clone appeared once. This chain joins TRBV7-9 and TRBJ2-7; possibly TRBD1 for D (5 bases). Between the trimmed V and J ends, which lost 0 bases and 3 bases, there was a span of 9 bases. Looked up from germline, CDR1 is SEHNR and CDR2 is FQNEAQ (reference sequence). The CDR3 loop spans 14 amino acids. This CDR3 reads CASSLAQGFYEQYF. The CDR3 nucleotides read TGTGCCAGCAGCTTAGCTCAGGGTTTCTACGAGCAGTACTTC.

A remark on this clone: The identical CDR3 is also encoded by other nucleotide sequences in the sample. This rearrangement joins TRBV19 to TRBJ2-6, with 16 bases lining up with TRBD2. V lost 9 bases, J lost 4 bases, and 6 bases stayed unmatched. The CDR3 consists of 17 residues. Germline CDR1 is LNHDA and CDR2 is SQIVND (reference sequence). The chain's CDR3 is CASSGLAGGSGANVLTF. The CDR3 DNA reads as TGTGCCAGCTCGGGACTAGCGGGAGGGTCCGGGGCCAACGTCCTGACTTTC.

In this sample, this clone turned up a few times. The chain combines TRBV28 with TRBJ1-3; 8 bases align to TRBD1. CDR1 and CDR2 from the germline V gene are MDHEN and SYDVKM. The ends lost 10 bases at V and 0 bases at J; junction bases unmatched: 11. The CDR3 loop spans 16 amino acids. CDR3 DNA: TGTGCCACCTACACTGGGACAGGAGTCTCTGGAAACACCATATATTTT. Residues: CATYTGTGVSGNTIYF.

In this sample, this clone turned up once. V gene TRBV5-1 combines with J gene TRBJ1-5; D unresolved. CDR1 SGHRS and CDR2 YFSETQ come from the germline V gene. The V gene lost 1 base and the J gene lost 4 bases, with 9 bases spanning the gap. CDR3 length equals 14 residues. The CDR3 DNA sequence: TGCGCCAGCAGCTTGATGGGAGAAAATCAGCCCCAGCATTTT. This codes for CASSLMGENQPQHF.